The 3 T cell receptor beta chains below all came from one sample that was sequenced in a study of T cell repertoires in cytomegalovirus infection. TCRdb ran MiXCR on the reads and lists one entry per CDR3 protein. The table shows around 530,000 distinct CDR3 sequences, with 26% occurring only once. The source material was PBMCs. All receptors derive from a human donor in good health (CMV status not recorded). Some clones in this sample may be carry-over from other donors' samples.

This clonotype was seen ten or more times. The V call is TRBV7-2, the J call TRBJ2-7; 9 bases match TRBD1. Germline CDR1 and CDR2: SGHTA and FQGNSA. Germline trimming cut 0 bases from V and 8 bases from J; bases unmatched to any gene: 8. The CDR3 length is 15 residues. This CDR3 reads CASSLAGQGVSKQYF. CDR3 nucleotides: TGTGCCAGCAGCTTAGCGGGACAGGGTGTAAGTAAGCAGTACTTC. Combining the CDR3 with reference TRBV7-2 and TRBJ2-7 gives the whole variable domain GAGVSQSPSNKVTEKGKDVELRCDPISGHTALYWYRQSLGQGLEFLIYFQGNSAPDKSGLPSDRFSAERTGGSVSTLTIQRTQQEDSAVYLCASSLAGQGVSKQYFGPGTRLTVT.

This clonotype was seen more than once but under ten times. V gene TRBV11-2 combines with J gene TRBJ1-5, with D possibly matching TRBD1 (6 bases). Trimming stripped 3 bases from V and 7 bases from J, with 13 bases between. Germline assignment: CDR1 SGHAT and CDR2 FQNNGV. The CDR3 runs 14 residues. The CDR3 sequence: CASSLGGGWQPQHF. CDR3 DNA: TGTGCCAGCAGCTTGGGGGGGGGCTGGCAGCCCCAGCATTTT.

The sample holds a few counts of this clonotype. For the CDR3, the DNA is TGTGCCACCAGTGGTATCCGGGACAGTATGAATGAGCAGTTCTTC. Encoded protein: CATSGIRDSMNEQFF. The chain is built from TRBV24-1 and TRBJ2-1; 7 nucleotides match TRBD1. The CDR3 is 15 residues long. Looked up from germline, CDR1 is KGHDR and CDR2 is SFDVKD. V dropped 5 bases and J dropped 7; count of bases not matched to a gene: 10.